This T cell receptor beta chain comes out of a study of T cells in Graves' hyperthyroidism and ophthalmopathy. The wider study: Before any treatment, at initial diagnosis, peripheral blood was collected.

This clonotype was picked up many times. No antigen is known for it. V lost 5 bases and J lost 4; bases outside the gene matches: 5. CDR3 length equals 14 residues. Amplification yielded TCR beta CDR3 regions, with RNA transcripts as the source. First-round RT-PCR targeting the TCR CDR3 was performed with the HTBI primer set. One entry per CDR3 protein, called by TCRdb with MiXCR from the multiplex PCR reads. The sample includes around 760,000 distinct CDR3 sequences, around 40% seen only once; the top ten take about a third. Findings and limits, study-wide: Peripheral blood also featured most of the thyroid clonotypes expanded above 0.001.

Each patient was aged 18 to 65 and had newly diagnosed hyperthyroidism of under 2 months' duration. It was approximately 9.7 ml of fresh peripheral blood that supplied the PBMCs. Sequencing input: blood. The sequence was obtained from a woman aged 40 to 50 with Graves' hyperthyroidism. The rearrangement links TRBV12-3 or TRBV12-4 to TRBJ2-5; 9 bases line up with TRBD1. CDR3: CASSRTGDIETQYF. In nucleotides, the CDR3 is TGTGCCAGCAGTCGGACAGGGGATATAGAGACCCAGTACTTC.